Shown below are 23 T cell receptor beta chains from a single sample sequenced in a study of blood T cell repertoires in COVID-19. The repertoire was sequenced with immunoSEQ multiplex PCR; TCRdb's copy has only in-frame clones and lacks some. The sample shows 190,000 or so clones, 85% of them seen only once. The specimen was PBMCs or T cells enriched from blood (not recorded which). The receptors here all came from a middle-aged man who had recovered from COVID-19.

This clone showed up just a few times. The rearrangement uses TRBV19 and TRBJ2-7, with D perhaps TRBD2 (6 bases). Per germline, CDR1 LNHDA and CDR2 SQIVND (reference sequence). The ends were cut back, 1 base at V and 3 bases at J, with 10 bases in the middle. This CDR3 has 14 residues. CDR3 sequence: CASSIGGDGYEQYF. CDR3 in DNA: TGTGCCAGTAGTATAGGGGGGGACGGCTACGAGCAGTACTTC.

The genes are TRBV3-1 (or the pseudogene TRBV3-2) and TRBJ2-1; 8 bases are shared with TRBD2. The V and J ends lost 2 bases and 4 bases, in that order; junction bases with no gene match: 4. The CDR3 extends over 15 amino acids. Per the germline V gene, CDR1 is LGHDT and CDR2 is YNNKEL (reference sequence). This chain's CDR3 is CASSQTSGGYNEQFF. In DNA form, the CDR3 reads TGTGCCAGCAGCCAAACTAGCGGCGGTTACAATGAGCAGTTCTTC.

V usage is TRBV25-1 and J usage is TRBJ1-1; D unresolved. Germline lookup yields CDR1 MGHDK and CDR2 SYGVNS. CDR3 length: 14 residues. Between the trimmed V and J ends, which lost 3 bases and 0 bases, there was a span of 8 bases. The CDR3 protein is CASSDWRMNTEAFF. In DNA form, the CDR3 reads TGTGCCAGCAGTGATTGGAGGATGAACACTGAAGCTTTCTTT.

The table lists this clone with a few counts. The chain employs TRBV19 and TRBJ1-6, with TRBD1 identical over 9 bases. Germline V gene lookup returns CDR1 LNHDA and CDR2 SQIVND (reference sequence). Trimming at V came to 11 bases and at J to 7 bases, leaving 9 bases not matched to a gene. The CDR3 sequence is 14 residues long. In DNA, the CDR3 is TGTGCCGGTAAATTCGGACAGGGGAATTCACCCCTCCACTTT. Its translation: CAGKFGQGNSPLHF.

This chain uses TRBV7-2 with TRBJ2-1; 7 bases fit TRBD1. Germline V gene lookup returns CDR1 SGHTA and CDR2 FQGNSA. CDR3 length: 15 residues. The V gene end was trimmed by 5 bases and the J gene end by 4 bases; junction bases not matched to a gene: 8. CDR3: CASSKGGTGYNEQFF. The DNA of the CDR3 is TGTGCCAGCAGCAAAGGGGGCACGGGATACAATGAGCAGTTCTTC.

The chain has TRBV16 and TRBJ2-7; 7 bases align to TRBD1. V lost 4 bases, J lost 1 base, and 4 bases stayed unmatched. The V gene's germline CDR1 is KGHSY and CDR2 FQNENV. This CDR3 is built from 14 residues. The CDR3 coding sequence is TGTGCCAGCAGCCGGACAGGAAATTCCTACGAGCAGTACTTC. Translated: CASSRTGNSYEQYF.

This clone has more than one count but fewer than ten. This chain uses TRBV30 with TRBJ1-2; 7 positions agree with TRBD1. Germline loops: CDR1 GTSNPN, CDR2 SVGIG (reference sequence). The length of the CDR3 is 12 residues. Germline trimming cut 3 bases from V and 6 bases from J; bases unmatched to any gene: 4. CDR3 amino acids: CAWSRGVDGYTF. The CDR3 DNA is TGTGCCTGGAGCAGGGGGGTGGATGGCTACACCTTC.

V usage is TRBV30 and J usage is TRBJ2-2; the D is unclear. The germline CDR1 and CDR2 sequences are GTSNPN and SVGIG (reference sequence). CDR3 length equals 12 residues. Trimming removed 2 bases from V and 3 bases from J, with 4 bases in between. Written as DNA, the CDR3 is TGTGCCTGGAGTTATGACACCGGGGAGCTGTTTTTT. Amino acid sequence: CAWSYDTGELFF.

J is TRBJ2-7 and V is TRBV5-1, with 7 bases that match TRBD2. Germline values: CDR1 SGHRS, CDR2 YFSETQ. The CDR3 has 15 amino acids. V dropped 0 bases and J dropped 2; count of bases not matched to a gene: 5. CDR3 amino acids: CASSLAGTNAYEQYF. DNA of the CDR3: TGCGCCAGCAGCTTGGCCGGGACTAACGCCTACGAGCAGTACTTC.

The chain has TRBV7-2 and TRBJ1-3; D not resolved. This CDR3 is built from 16 residues. CDR1 and CDR2 (germline): SGHTA, FQGNSA. V dropped 5 bases and J dropped 0 bases, with 14 bases sitting between them. Written as DNA, the CDR3 is TGTGCCAGCAGCCCTCAGATACAAGTCTCTGGAAACACCATATATTTT. This sequence encodes CASSPQIQVSGNTIYF.

The chain links TRBV28 to TRBJ2-2; tentative D call: TRBD1 (5 bases). Between the trimmed V and J ends, which lost 6 bases and 7 bases, there was a span of 21 bases. The germline V gene has CDR1 MDHEN and CDR2 SYDVKM. CDR3 length equals 16 residues. CDR3 region: CASSLGGAIGFGELFF. The CDR3 bases are TGTGCCAGCAGCCTAGGTGGGGCTATTGGGTTCGGGGAGCTGTTTTTT.

The V and J genes are TRBV19 and TRBJ2-7; D remains unclear. The germline CDR1 and CDR2 sequences are LNHDA and SQIVND (reference sequence). V was clipped by 2 bases and J by 3 bases, with 14 bases between them. The CDR3 sequence is 15 residues long. CDR3 sequence (DNA): TGTGCCAGTAGTATAAGACACCTTCCGAGCTACGAGCAGTACTTC. Encoded protein: CASSIRHLPSYEQYF.

The CDR3 DNA reads as TGCGCCAGCAGCCAAGAGCCGCGGACAGGCGGTCTATCCTACGAGCAGTACTTC. Protein product: CASSQEPRTGGLSYEQYF. V and J are TRBV4-1 and TRBJ2-7; 7 bases align to TRBD1. Per the germline V gene, CDR1 is MGHRA and CDR2 is YSYEKL. This CDR3 spans 18 amino acids. The V and J ends lost 0 bases and 1 base, in that order; junction bases with no gene match: 12.

Only a few counts were recorded for this clone. The V call is TRBV11-2, the J call TRBJ2-2; 8 bases are a match to TRBD1. The trim removed 6 bases at V and 4 bases at J, leaving 13 bases unmatched. Germline V gene data show CDR1 as SGHAT and CDR2 as FQNNGV. This CDR3 contains 17 residues. The CDR3 sequence: CASSPRAGGGTTGELFF. The CDR3 bases are TGTGCCAGCAGTCCGCGGGCAGGGGGCGGCACCACCGGGGAGCTGTTTTTT.

Concerning this clone: The germline gene is not matched at one end of the junction; a read error may be the cause. The V and J genes are TRBV6-1 and TRBJ2-5, with D possibly called TRBD1 or TRBD2 (7 bases each). The CDR3 has 15 amino acids. Germline V gives CDR1 MNHNS, CDR2 SASEGT. The CDR3 DNA is TGTGCCAGCAGGGAAGCGGGACAGACTCAAGAGACCCAGTACTTC. Translating it yields CASREAGQTQETQYF.

The V call is TRBV7-6, the J call TRBJ2-7, with TRBD1 matching over 8 bases. V shed 5 bases, J shed 2 bases, and the junction held 8 bases outside the gene matches. Germline CDR1 reads SGHVS; CDR2 reads FNYEAQ. This CDR3 spans 15 amino acids. CDR3 nucleotide sequence: TGTGCCAGCAGCCCCTCTACAGGGGGGACCTACGAGCAGTACTTC. It yields the protein CASSPSTGGTYEQYF.

V and J are TRBV2 and TRBJ2-7, with 12 bases fitting TRBD2. Germline V gene data show CDR1 as SNHLY and CDR2 as FYNNEI. After removal of 6 bases from V and 6 bases from J, the junction contained 6 bases not matched to a gene. The CDR3 length is 14 residues. CDR3 nucleotide sequence: TGTGCCAGCAGCGCACTAGCGGGAGGTGGCGAGCAGTACTTC. Its translation: CASSALAGGGEQYF.

The rearrangement links TRBV5-5 to TRBJ1-1, with TRBD1 as a possible D gene (5 bases). In germline, CDR1 is SGHKS, CDR2 YYEKEE (reference sequence). This CDR3 is 15 amino acids long. Trimming took 0 bases from V and 5 from J, leaving 14 bases between them. The CDR3 bases are TGTGCCAGCAGCTTGGCCGCGGGGGTAGGGACTGAAGCTTTCTTT. This translates into CASSLAAGVGTEAFF.

The V and J genes are TRBV7-3 and TRBJ2-1, with 8 bases fitting TRBD2. With V trimmed by 6 bases and J by 3 bases, 7 bases remained unmatched. This CDR3 comprises 15 residues. The germline gives CDR1 SGHTA, CDR2 FQGTGA. The CDR3 DNA reads as TGTGCCAGCAGTCCGGGAGGGGCTAGCTACAATGAGCAGTTCTTC. This codes for CASSPGGASYNEQFF. Complete variable domain (other parts from reference TRBV7-3 and TRBJ2-1): GAGVSQTPSNKVTEKGKYVELRCDPISGHTALYWYRQSLGQGPEFLIYFQGTGAADDSGLPNDRFFAVRPEGSVSTLKIQRTERGDSAVYLCASSPGGASYNEQFFGPGTRLTVL.

This chain links TRBV6-5 with TRBJ1-5; possible D gene TRBD1, 5 bases. CDR3 length: 13 residues. Germline CDR1 reads MNHEY; CDR2 reads SVGAGI. V gave up 8 bases and J gave up 2 bases, with 10 bases separating them. Written as DNA, the CDR3 is TGTGCCAGCGCCAGGGTTGGCAATCAGCCCCAGCATTTT. It is translated as CASARVGNQPQHF.

The chain has TRBV9 and TRBJ1-2; weak D call: TRBD1 (5 bases). V lost 4 bases and J lost 2, with 9 bases in between. The CDR3 contains 13 residues. Germline CDR1 and CDR2: SGDLS and YYNGEE. CDR3: CASSPTDNYGYTF. The CDR3 DNA reads as TGTGCCAGCAGCCCGACAGACAACTATGGCTACACCTTC.

A single count supports this clone. One end of the junction varies from germline; a read error may be responsible. The CDR3 nucleotides are TGTGCCAGCATTTACGGCCCGAACACTGAAGCTTTCTTT. Translation: CASIYGPNTEAFF. The chain has TRBV6-6 and TRBJ1-1; D is unresolved. Germline assignment: CDR1 MNHNY and CDR2 SVGAGI (reference sequence). The CDR3 is made up of 13 amino acids.

This clone was counted a single time. The chain uses TRBV9 and TRBJ2-3; 7 bases line up with TRBD2. From germline, CDR1 is SGDLS and CDR2 YYNGEE. J gave up 2 bases and V 4 bases, and 4 bases lay outside the gene matches. The CDR3 is made up of 14 amino acids. The CDR3 sequence is CASSRDYTTDTQYF. CDR3 coding DNA: TGTGCCAGCAGCCGGGACTACACCACAGATACGCAGTATTTT. The full variable domain, in which reference TRBV9 and TRBJ2-3 provide the parts outside the CDR3, is DSGVTQTPKHLITATGQRVTLRCSPRSGDLSVYWYQQSLDQGLQFLIQYYNGEERAKGNILERFSAQQFPDLHSELNLSSLELGDSALYFCASSRDYTTDTQYFGPGTRLTVL.